A single sample gave rise to the 28 T cell receptor beta chains below, sequenced in a study of shared clonotypes between healthy human individuals (dated by TCRdb to the early 2020s). The method was the immunoSEQ multiplex PCR assay. TCRdb obtained this table from immuneACCESS and retained in-frame rearrangements with V and J assigned. These tables miss some clones; where compared with another copy, unresolved V genes account for less than half of the shortfall, and the remainder is unexplained. This sample has 2 million to 2.5 million clones in its table, and roughly 93% of those were observed once. The ten largest account for around 0.4% of the sample. The sample taken for sequencing was naive CD4+ T cells from PBMCs. The sample's cell subset or site, from its label and the paper: CD45RA+ positively selected. The receptors originated from a man between 18 and 35 years old in good health. Some clones in this sample may be carry-over from other donors' samples.

The rearrangement joins TRBV7-9 to TRBJ1-2; 8 bases line up with TRBD1. This CDR3 region has 14 residues. The V and J ends lost 0 bases and 8 bases, in that order; junction bases with no gene match: 5. Germline CDR1 reads SEHNR; CDR2 reads FQNEAQ (reference sequence). The CDR3 DNA follows: TGTGCCAGCAGCTTAGCGGACAGGGTTCGGGGCTACACCTTC. Its protein product is CASSLADRVRGYTF.

CDR3 DNA: TGTGCCAGCAGTTTACCGGGACACCCCACCGGGGAGCTGTTTTTT. Protein sequence: CASSLPGHPTGELFF. This chain uses TRBV28 with TRBJ2-2; the D gene is possibly TRBD1 (6 bases). The CDR3 spans 15 residues. V lost 2 bases and J lost 4, with 11 bases in between. Germline CDR1 MDHEN, CDR2 SYDVKM.

The J gene is TRBJ1-5, the V gene TRBV7-3, with 9 bases identical to TRBD1. Trimming removed 3 bases from V and 7 bases from J; junction bases left unmatched: 13. Germline V gives CDR1 SGHTA, CDR2 FQGTGA. This CDR3 contains 17 residues. Written as DNA, the CDR3 is TGTGCCAGCAGCTTTAACCGGGACAGGGCAGGTGAACAGCCCCAGCATTTT. It codes for CASSFNRDRAGEQPQHF.

The V gene is TRBV7-6, the J gene TRBJ1-4; D remains unclear. Germline V gene sequence: CDR1 SGHVS, CDR2 FNYEAQ. V was clipped by 2 bases and J by 5 bases, with 9 bases between them. The CDR3 length is 14 residues. This CDR3 is CASSLSSRNEKLFF. CDR3 DNA: TGTGCCAGCAGCTTATCATCCCGGAATGAAAAACTGTTTTTT.

This clone has a handful of counts. V usage is TRBV2 and J usage is TRBJ1-5, with D perhaps TRBD1 (5 bases). Looked up from germline, CDR1 is SNHLY and CDR2 is FYNNEI. This CDR3 has 15 amino acids. V was clipped by 2 bases and J by 3 bases, with 11 bases between them. The CDR3 DNA follows: TGTGCCAGCAGTGAATACAGGTCAGACAATCAGCCCCAGCATTTT. It is translated as CASSEYRSDNQPQHF.

V is TRBV15 and J is TRBJ2-5; D is unresolved. The CDR3 sequence is 16 residues long. Germline values: CDR1 LNHNV, CDR2 YYDKDF (reference sequence). V lost 0 bases, J lost 3 bases, and 14 bases lay in between. CDR3 nucleotide sequence: TGTGCCACCAGCAGAGATTTGCACGAGGCCAAAGAGACCCAGTACTTC. Its protein product is CATSRDLHEAKETQYF.

The chain uses TRBV28 and TRBJ2-1; a weak D match, TRBD1 (5 bases). This CDR3 comprises 16 residues. Germline-derived CDR1 and CDR2 are MDHEN and SYDVKM. The germline V and J ends were trimmed by 4 bases and 2 bases, with 15 bases remaining between them. CDR3 residues: CASSSGAALAYNEQFF. CDR3 nucleotide sequence: TGTGCCAGCAGTTCTGGGGCGGCTCTTGCCTACAATGAGCAGTTCTTC.

The V call is TRBV5-6, the J call TRBJ1-6, with D hard to call. CDR1 SGHDT and CDR2 YYEEEE come from the germline V gene. The germline V and J ends were trimmed by 1 base and 7 bases, with 6 bases remaining between them. The CDR3 covers 13 residues. CDR3 region: CASSLYGNSPLHF. The CDR3 DNA reads TGTGCCAGCAGCTTGTACGGGAATTCACCCCTCCACTTT.

In regard to this clone: This sample also contains other DNA sequences that code for the same CDR3. The chain links TRBV10-1 to TRBJ1-1; TRBD1 matches 10 bases. Germline-derived CDR1 and CDR2 are WNHNN and SYGVQD (reference sequence). The CDR3 contains 15 residues. The V gene end was trimmed by 0 bases and the J gene end by 5 bases; junction bases not matched to a gene: 3. In DNA form, the CDR3 reads TGCGCCAGCAGTGAGTCGGGACAGGGGAATACTGAAGCTTTCTTT. It yields the protein CASSESGQGNTEAFF.

CDR3 sequence: CASSGEGLESTDTQYF. The CDR3, as DNA: TGTGCCAGCAGCGGGGAAGGACTAGAGAGCACAGATACGCAGTATTTT. The chain employs TRBV7-9 and TRBJ2-3; 7 nucleotides match TRBD2. In germline, CDR1 is SEHNR, CDR2 FQNEAQ (reference sequence). Trimming cost V 5 bases and J 0 bases; bases outside gene matches: 8. The CDR3 consists of 16 residues.

The genes are TRBV7-2 and TRBJ2-2; D tentatively reads TRBD1 or TRBD2 (6 bases each). V was pared by 7 bases and J by 1 base, with 19 bases between. Germline-derived CDR1 and CDR2 are SGHTA and FQGNSA. This CDR3 has 17 residues. CDR3 residues: CASNLGGRARNTGELFF. Written as DNA, the CDR3 is TGTGCCAGCAATTTAGGGGGGCGGGCCAGGAACACCGGGGAGCTGTTTTTT.

The J gene is TRBJ2-7, the V gene TRBV4-2; D tentatively fits TRBD1 or TRBD2 (5 bases each). Trimming left V 0 bases short and J 3 bases short, with 9 bases between. The CDR3 has 14 residues. The V gene's germline CDR1 is LGHNA and CDR2 YNFKEQ. The CDR3 DNA follows: TGTGCCAGCAGCCAAGATGATGGGGGCTACGAGCAGTACTTC. This encodes CASSQDDGGYEQYF.

The chain recombines TRBV5-5 with TRBJ1-5, with a tentative D call TRBD1 (6 bases). V was cut by 4 bases and J by 5 bases, with 19 bases left in between. This CDR3 region has 16 residues. Germline CDR1 SGHKS, CDR2 YYEKEE (reference sequence). CDR3 in amino acids: CASSLRMAGEHQPQHF. The CDR3 DNA sequence: TGTGCCAGCAGCCTCCGTATGGCAGGGGAACATCAGCCCCAGCATTTT. Drawing the rest from reference TRBV5-5 and TRBJ1-5, the complete variable domain is DAGVTQSPTHLIKTRGQQVTLRCSPISGHKSVSWYQQVLGQGPQFIFQYYEKEERGRGNFPDRFSARQFPNYSSELNVNALLLGDSALYLCASSLRMAGEHQPQHFGDGTRLSIL.

This clone was observed a few times. The genes are TRBV9 and TRBJ2-2, with unresolved D. Germline CDR1 and CDR2: SGDLS and YYNGEE. Between the trimmed V and J ends, which lost 4 bases and 1 base, there was a span of 2 bases. This CDR3 region has 12 residues. The chain's CDR3 is CASSKNTGELFF. DNA for the CDR3: TGTGCCAGCAGCAAGAACACCGGGGAGCTGTTTTTT.

The genes are TRBV5-1 and TRBJ2-5; D may be TRBD1 (6 bases). This CDR3 comprises 15 residues. Trimming stripped 2 bases from V and 5 bases from J, with 16 bases between. CDR1 SGHRS and CDR2 YFSETQ come from the germline V gene. The CDR3 sequence: CASSFQGLTGETQYF. CDR3 bases: TGCGCCAGCAGCTTCCAGGGGCTGACGGGGGAGACCCAGTACTTC.

The gene calls are TRBV27 and TRBJ2-1, with 9 bases matching TRBD2. After removal of 1 base from V and 0 bases from J, the junction contained 7 bases not matched to a gene. The CDR3 is 18 amino acids. Germline V gene data show CDR1 as MNHEY and CDR2 as SMNVEV (reference sequence). DNA for the CDR3: TGTGCCAGCAGTTTATTGAACCCTAGCGGGGACTCCTACAATGAGCAGTTCTTC. Its translation: CASSLLNPSGDSYNEQFF.

V usage is TRBV7-3 and J usage is TRBJ1-5; 9 positions agree with TRBD1. With 5 bases clipped from V and 2 bases from J, the junction kept 13 bases outside the gene matches. Germline values: CDR1 SGHTA, CDR2 FQGTGA. CDR3 size: 18 residues. CDR3 nucleotide sequence: TGTGCCAGCAGCCCGCGGGGGGACAGGGTTACGGGCAATCAGCCCCAGCATTTT. It translates to CASSPRGDRVTGNQPQHF. Together with reference TRBV7-3 and TRBJ1-5, the CDR3 gives the full variable domain: GAGVSQTPSNKVTEKGKYVELRCDPISGHTALYWYRQSLGQGPEFLIYFQGTGAADDSGLPNDRFFAVRPEGSVSTLKIQRTERGDSAVYLCASSPRGDRVTGNQPQHFGDGTRLSIL.

The chain joins TRBV11-1 to TRBJ2-1; weak D call: TRBD2 (6 bases). Trimming cost V 6 bases and J 5 bases, with 20 bases left between them. Per the germline V gene, CDR1 is SGHAT and CDR2 is FQDESV (reference sequence). CDR3 length: 16 residues. The CDR3 reads CASRPGLRRSDNEQFF. CDR3 nucleotide sequence: TGTGCCAGCAGACCCGGACTACGGCGTTCCGACAATGAGCAGTTCTTC.

CDR3 sequence: CASSPTQQGGEAFF. CDR3 bases: TGCGCCAGCAGCCCAACCCAACAAGGTGGTGAAGCTTTCTTT. The chain links TRBV5-1 to TRBJ1-1; unclear D gene. The V gene lost 4 bases and the J gene lost 7 bases, with 17 bases spanning the gap. In germline, CDR1 is SGHRS, CDR2 YFSETQ. The CDR3 loop spans 14 amino acids.

In the case of this clone: At the DNA level, this CDR3 is encoded by other sequences in the same sample as well. The chain employs TRBV6-6 and TRBJ2-3, with 10 bases that match TRBD2. V lost 2 bases, J lost 3 bases, and 5 bases stayed unmatched. CDR1 and CDR2 (germline): MNHNY, SVGAGI (reference sequence). This CDR3 spans 16 amino acids. The CDR3 bases are TGTGCCAGCAGTTACGGGCTAGCGGGAGATACAGATACGCAGTATTTT. This gives the protein CASSYGLAGDTDTQYF.

CDR3 residues: CASSERQQFNQPQHF. The CDR3 DNA sequence: TGTGCCAGCAGTGAGAGACAACAATTTAATCAGCCCCAGCATTTT. The genes are TRBV2 and TRBJ1-5; D remains ambiguous. CDR1 and CDR2 (germline): SNHLY, FYNNEI. The V gene lost 3 bases and the J gene lost 4 bases, with 13 bases spanning the gap. The CDR3 loop spans 15 amino acids.

In nucleotides, the CDR3 is TGTGCCAGCAGTGCACAGGGGACTGGAAACACCATATATTTT. Amino acid sequence: CASSAQGTGNTIYF. The gene calls are TRBV27 and TRBJ1-3; 7 nucleotides line up with TRBD1. The CDR3 runs to 14 residues. After removal of 5 bases from V and 2 bases from J, the junction contained 3 bases not matched to a gene. Per the germline V gene, CDR1 is MNHEY and CDR2 is SMNVEV (reference sequence).

V usage is TRBV7-2 and J usage is TRBJ2-5; D gene uncertain. The CDR3 extends over 14 amino acids. CDR1 and CDR2 from the germline V gene are SGHTA and FQGNSA. The ends were cut back, 4 bases at V and 2 bases at J, with 11 bases in the middle. The CDR3 here is CASSSPTAQETQYF. CDR3 nucleotide sequence: TGTGCCAGCAGCTCTCCGACGGCACAAGAGACCCAGTACTTC.

This sequence joins TRBV10-1 and TRBJ1-3; D gene uncertain. With 0 bases removed from V and 1 base from J, the gap between germline ends came to 13 bases. This CDR3 has 17 residues. The V gene's germline CDR1 is WNHNN and CDR2 SYGVQD (reference sequence). DNA for the CDR3: TGCGCCAGCAGTGAGTCGGGCAGGCCCGGTTCTGGAAACACCATATATTTT. Translated, it gives CASSESGRPGSGNTIYF.

The J gene is TRBJ2-1, the V gene TRBV2; weak D call: TRBD2 (6 bases). The V gene lost 4 bases and the J gene lost 9 bases, with 16 bases spanning the gap. Germline assignment: CDR1 SNHLY and CDR2 FYNNEI. CDR3 length: 14 residues. The DNA for the CDR3 is TGTGCCAGCAGTGCGGGCGGGACCCTGAGTGAGCAGTTCTTC. Translation gives CASSAGGTLSEQFF.

V and J are TRBV30 and TRBJ1-6; 9 nucleotides line up with TRBD1. The germline V gene encodes CDR1 GTSNPN and CDR2 SVGIG (reference sequence). V trimming: 3 bases; J trimming: 11 bases; junction bases outside the gene matches: 5. The CDR3 sequence is 13 residues long. The CDR3 region has the DNA TGTGCCTGGAGGGGACAGGGTTATCCACCCCTCCACTTT. This gives the protein CAWRGQGYPPLHF.

This clone was counted a single time. This chain joins TRBV2 and TRBJ2-1; TRBD2 aligns across 13 bases. Germline loops: CDR1 SNHLY, CDR2 FYNNEI. The CDR3 spans 16 residues. After removal of 6 bases from V and 5 bases from J, the junction contained 7 bases not matched to a gene. DNA for the CDR3: TGTGCCAGCAGACCCACTAGCGGGAGGGGAAACAATGAGCAGTTCTTC. Protein: CASRPTSGRGNNEQFF.

The chain uses TRBV5-1 and TRBJ2-7; 12 bases fit TRBD2. The germline V gene encodes CDR1 SGHRS and CDR2 YFSETQ. V lost 4 bases and J lost 4; bases outside the gene matches: 6. This CDR3 comprises 15 residues. CDR3 sequence (DNA): TGCGCCAGCAGCACGCTAGCGGGAGGGGGATACGAGCAGTACTTC. Translation: CASSTLAGGGYEQYF. The whole variable domain, remainder taken from reference TRBV5-1 and TRBJ2-7, is KAGVTQTPRYLIKTRGQQVTLSCSPISGHRSVSWYQQTPGQGLQFLFEYFSETQRNKGNFPGRFSGRQFSNSRSEMNVSTLELGDSALYLCASSTLAGGGYEQYFGPGTRLTVT.